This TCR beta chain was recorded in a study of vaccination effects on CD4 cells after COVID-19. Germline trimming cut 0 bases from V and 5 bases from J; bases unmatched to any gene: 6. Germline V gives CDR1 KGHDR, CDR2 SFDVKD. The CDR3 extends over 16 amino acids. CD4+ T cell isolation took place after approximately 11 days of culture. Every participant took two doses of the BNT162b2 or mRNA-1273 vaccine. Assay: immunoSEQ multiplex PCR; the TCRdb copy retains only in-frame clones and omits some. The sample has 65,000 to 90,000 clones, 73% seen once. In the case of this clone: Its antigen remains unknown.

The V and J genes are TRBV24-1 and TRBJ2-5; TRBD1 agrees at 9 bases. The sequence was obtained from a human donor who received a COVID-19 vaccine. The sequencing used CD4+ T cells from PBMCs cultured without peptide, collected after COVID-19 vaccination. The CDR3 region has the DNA TGTGCCACCAGTGATTTGGGGACAGGGATTCGGGAGACCCAGTACTTC. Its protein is CATSDLGTGIRETQYF.